This T cell receptor (beta chain) is drawn from a study of cytomegalovirus exposure and HLA in healthy donors. This clone was seen only once. The study ran its PCR with 60 Vbeta and 13 Jbeta primers. Profiling relied on immunoSEQ multiplex PCR, and the TCRdb table lists in-frame clones only, not all of them. The repertoire consists of about 170,000 clones, with 70% to 80% occurring once and the leading ten covering about 2.3%. Germline CDR1 reads SNHLY; CDR2 reads FYNNEI. V dropped 8 bases and J dropped 5; count of bases not matched to a gene: 14. The CDR3 consists of 17 residues. The origin of this receptor is a woman in her 50s in good health and CMV-seronegative. Input material: PBMCs. The rearrangement uses TRBV2 and TRBJ2-5; TRBD2 matches 13 bases. CDR3 residues: CASRGGLAGRSGETQYF. As DNA, the CDR3 is TGTGCCAGCCGGGGGGGACTAGCGGGAAGGAGTGGGGAGACCCAGTACTTC.